This TCR beta chain was captured by sequencing in a study of regulatory T cells in long-lasting Graves disease. Notes on the study in general: Compared with new cases, persistent Graves' patients showed reduced TCR diversity.

V dropped 5 bases and J dropped 0; count of bases not matched to a gene: 7. This CDR3 is built from 16 residues. The V gene's germline CDR1 is SGHVS and CDR2 FQNEAQ. Time point: newly diagnosed GD, antithyroid drugs for less than 3 months. The TCR library was prepared using RNA isolated from PBMCs. This clonotype was recorded at least ten times. What it recognizes is unknown. Construction of the TCR beta libraries employed iRepertoire HTBI primers in conjunction with Arm-PCR of CDR3 regions. TCRdb fed the multiplex PCR reads into MiXCR, producing one record per CDR3 protein. The data show hundreds of thousands of distinct CDR3 sequences, 15% to 20% seen once. The same sample was also used in a study of T cells in Graves' hyperthyroidism and ophthalmopathy. That source notes: Graves' hyperthyroidism showing no ophthalmopathy progression within 18 months was considered stable. Blood shared most expanded thyroid clonotypes above 0.001.

The chain couples TRBV7-8 to TRBJ2-7, with TRBD2 matching 10 bases. The material was peripheral blood mononuclear cells (PBMCs), obtained at new diagnosis, from a patient treated with antithyroid drugs. This clonotype was obtained from a woman aged 25 to 39 with Graves disease. The chain's CDR3 is CASSPTGLAASYEQYF. DNA for the CDR3: TGTGCCAGCAGCCCTACAGGACTAGCGGCCTCCTACGAGCAGTACTTC.